The TCR beta chain described here comes from a study of T cells in Graves' hyperthyroidism and ophthalmopathy. Exclusions: uncontrolled infection, other autoimmune disease, pregnancy, lactation. Amplified TCR beta CDR3 regions came from RNA transcripts. HTBI primers drove first-round RT-PCR of the TCR CDR3. TCRdb reanalysed the multiplex PCR reads using MiXCR and keeps one entry per CDR3 protein. This table has approximately 530,000 distinct CDR3 sequences, less than 20% appearing once. This clonotype showed up just a few times. The CDR3 is 11 residues long. Germline V lookup: CDR1 DFQATT, CDR2 SNEGSKA (reference sequence). Trimming took off 5 bases at V and 6 bases at J, with 11 bases between the two ends.

The chain carries TRBV20-1 and TRBJ2-7, with a possible D match to TRBD1 (5 bases). The sequenced sample consisted of blood. The sequence was obtained from a man in his forties with Graves' ophthalmopathy. The CDR3 DNA is TGCAGTGCTCCCCGGACACGCGAGCAGTACTTC. This sequence encodes CSAPRTREQYF.